The rows below give T cell receptor beta chains drawn from one sample of a study of T cells after yellow fever vaccination. Each CDR3 protein is one row after TCRdb ran MiXCR on the 5' RACE reads. The sample carries some 550,000 distinct CDR3 sequences, less than 20% recorded once. Sequenced here: PBMCs, sampled 15 days after the yellow fever booster vaccination. Receptors originate from a man under 40 who received the YFV17D yellow fever vaccine. Both conserved end residues are part of each CDR3. The D gene is left open where the match is weak. Rows may omit the clone size; those that give it use once, few, many or a size class.

CDR3	DNA	J	D	V	size
CASSSALPGGLQETQYF	TGTGCCAGCAGTTCCGCTCTGCCCGGGGGACTCCAAGAGACCCAGTACTTC	TRBJ2-5	-	TRBV28	few
CASSVGGTEAFF	TGTGCCAGCAGCGTAGGAGGAACTGAAGCTTTCTTT	TRBJ1-1	-	TRBV9	few
CASSYLLGSGRATGELFF	TGTGCCAGCAGCTACCTCCTCGGGAGCGGGAGGGCAACCGGGGAGCTGTTTTTT	TRBJ2-2	TRBD2	TRBV7-8	-
CASSPWTSGASGGEQFF	TGCGCCAGCAGCCCCTGGACTAGCGGCGCCAGCGGAGGAGAGCAGTTCTTC	TRBJ2-1	TRBD2	TRBV5-1	-
CASSRSQGLYEQYF	TGCGCCAGCAGCCGCTCACAGGGTTTATACGAGCAGTACTTC	TRBJ2-7	-	TRBV4-3	-
CASRPITSHNTYEQYF	TGTGCCAGCAGACCCATTACTAGCCATAACACCTACGAGCAGTACTTC	TRBJ2-7	-	TRBV27	-
CASKILGSPYNEQFF	TGTGCCAGCAAGATATTAGGTAGTCCCTACAATGAGCAGTTCTTC	TRBJ2-1	-	TRBV2	-
CASSQDIKGTEAFF	TGCGCCAGCAGCCAAGATATTAAGGGGACTGAAGCTTTCTTT	TRBJ1-1	-	TRBV4-3	many
CSASRGGATYEQYF	TGCAGTGCTAGTAGAGGTGGGGCAACCTACGAGCAGTACTTC	TRBJ2-7	-	TRBV20-1	few
CASRPERASYEQYF	TGTGCCAGCAGACCAGAGCGGGCCTCCTACGAGCAGTACTTC	TRBJ2-7	-	TRBV6-1	-
CASSPDGVTGELFF	TGTGCCAGCAGCCCAGACGGGGTCACCGGGGAGCTGTTTTTT	TRBJ2-2	-	TRBV28	few
CASSYTGGVAGELFF	TGTGCCAGCAGTTACACAGGGGGCGTTGCCGGGGAGCTGTTTTTT	TRBJ2-2	TRBD1	TRBV6-5	-
CASSLVREGHIQYF	TGTGCCAGCAGCTTAGTACGGGAGGGACACATTCAGTACTTC	TRBJ2-4	TRBD2	TRBV7-2	-
CASSLAYPGGVYEQYF	TGTGCCAGCAGCTTGGCCTATCCAGGGGGAGTCTACGAGCAGTACTTC	TRBJ2-7	TRBD1	TRBV5-5	few
CASSPMIRDRIHEQYF	TGTGCCAGCTCACCAATGATACGGGACAGGATCCACGAGCAGTACTTC	TRBJ2-7	TRBD1	TRBV18	few
CASVWGTGNTEAFF	TGTGCCTCAGTCTGGGGGACAGGGAACACTGAAGCTTTCTTT	TRBJ1-1	TRBD1	TRBV19	few
CASSLGGPVDTQYF	TGTGCCAGCAGCTTAGGGGGGCCGGTTGATACGCAGTATTTT	TRBJ2-3	-	TRBV7-3	-
CSAREISGVQETQYF	TGCAGTGCTAGAGAGATAAGCGGAGTCCAAGAGACCCAGTACTTC	TRBJ2-5	-	TRBV20-1	-
CASSDKNYGYTF	TGTGCCAGCAGTGATAAAAACTATGGCTACACCTTC	TRBJ1-2	-	TRBV2	-
CASSRRGPYNEQFF	TGTGCCAGCAGTCGGCGGGGCCCCTACAATGAGCAGTTCTTC	TRBJ2-1	-	TRBV6-2/TRBV6-3	-
CASSLGGGRVTNEQFF	TGTGCCAGCAGTTTAGGGGGCGGGAGAGTAACCAATGAGCAGTTCTTC	TRBJ2-1	-	TRBV27	few
CVSGGLNLEAFF	TGTGTTAGCGGGGGCCTTAATCTAGAAGCTTTCTTT	TRBJ1-1	-	TRBV28	few
CASSDGRAPETQYF	TGTGCCAGCAGCGACGGGAGGGCCCCAGAGACCCAGTACTTC	TRBJ2-5	TRBD2	TRBV27	-
CASSTGAGANVLTF	TGTGCCAGCAGTACAGGCGCCGGGGCCAACGTCCTGACTTTC	TRBJ2-6	-	TRBV7-2	few
CASTRTRLTYEQYF	TGTGCCAGCACCCGGACACGGTTAACCTACGAGCAGTACTTC	TRBJ2-7	-	TRBV21-1	-
CASSYSRTSGLYEQYF	TGTGCCAGCAGTTACTCGAGGACTAGCGGGTTATACGAGCAGTACTTC	TRBJ2-7	TRBD2	TRBV6-2/TRBV6-3	-
CAISESSGGQMDGYTF	TGTGCCATCAGTGAGTCGTCCGGTGGACAGATGGATGGCTACACCTTC	TRBJ1-2	-	TRBV10-3	-
CASSQALSTGELFF	TGCGCCAGCAGCCAGGCCTTGAGCACCGGGGAGCTGTTTTTT	TRBJ2-2	-	TRBV5-1	many
CASSAAGLAGVFEQFF	TGTGCCAGCAGTGCTGCGGGACTAGCGGGAGTTTTTGAGCAGTTCTTC	TRBJ2-1	TRBD2	TRBV6-2/TRBV6-3	few
CASSPPLAGGTTDTQYF	TGCGCCAGCAGCCCCCCCCTAGCGGGAGGTACCACAGATACGCAGTATTTT	TRBJ2-3	TRBD2	TRBV5-1	-
CASRRAAANEKLFF	TGTGCCAGCAGAAGGGCCGCGGCTAATGAAAAACTGTTTTTT	TRBJ1-4	-	TRBV27	few
CASSLRPVSPHEQYF	TGTGCCAGCAGCCTCCGTCCGGTATCGCCCCACGAGCAGTACTTC	TRBJ2-7	-	TRBV5-5	few
CASSPRAGANVLTF	TGCGCCAGCAGCCCTCGGGCTGGGGCCAACGTCCTGACTTTC	TRBJ2-6	-	TRBV5-1	many
CSASRASGTSEQYF	TGCAGTGCTAGTCGGGCTAGCGGGACTTCCGAGCAGTACTTC	TRBJ2-7	TRBD2	TRBV20-1	-
CASSLSISGDLGEQYF	TGTGCCAGCTCACTGTCCATTTCAGGTGACTTGGGCGAGCAGTACTTC	TRBJ2-7	-	TRBV18	-
CASSFISPLGEGETQYF	TGTGCCAGCAGTTTTATATCCCCCTTGGGGGAGGGAGAGACCCAGTACTTC	TRBJ2-5	TRBD2	TRBV27	-
CASSSETPSYNEQFF	TGTGCCAGCAGCTCCGAGACCCCTTCCTACAATGAGCAGTTCTTC	TRBJ2-1	-	TRBV13	-
CASSYSKGGNTGELFF	TGTGCCAGCAGTTACTCGAAGGGAGGGAACACCGGGGAGCTGTTTTTT	TRBJ2-2	-	TRBV6-5	few
CASSLMGGNYNEQFF	TGTGCCAGCAGCTTAATGGGGGGTAACTACAATGAGCAGTTCTTC	TRBJ2-1	-	TRBV11-3	-
CASKGQAPYEQYF	TGTGCCAGCAAAGGACAGGCCCCCTACGAGCAGTACTTC	TRBJ2-7	TRBD1	TRBV12-3/TRBV12-4	-
CSATSGSGETQYF	TGCAGCGCTACTAGCGGGAGCGGCGAGACCCAGTACTTC	TRBJ2-5	TRBD2	TRBV29-1	few
CASSLEWSHQPQHF	TGTGCCAGCAGCTTAGAATGGAGCCATCAGCCCCAGCATTTT	TRBJ1-5	-	TRBV7-2	-
CASSQDLDNTEAFF	TGCGCCAGCAGCCAAGATCTCGATAACACTGAAGCTTTCTTT	TRBJ1-1	-	TRBV4-3	few
CSGKRGVFADTQYF	TGCAGTGGCAAGCGGGGGGTTTTCGCAGATACGCAGTATTTT	TRBJ2-3	TRBD2	TRBV20-1	-
CASSADRDQPQHF	TGTGCCAGCAGCGCGGACAGGGACCAGCCCCAGCATTTT	TRBJ1-5	TRBD1	TRBV6-1	-
CASSPSFLAREMQYF	TGTGCCAGCAGCCCCTCGTTTCTAGCACGTGAAATGCAGTACTTC	TRBJ2-7	-	TRBV6-1	few
CASRVTSTDTQYF	TGTGCCAGCAGAGTCACTAGCACAGATACGCAGTATTTT	TRBJ2-3	-	TRBV27	many
CRGGSRTANTEAFF	TGCAGGGGGGGTAGTAGGACAGCGAACACTGAAGCTTTCTTT	TRBJ1-1	-	TRBV20-1	-
CASSFLGTEAFF	TGTGCCAGCAGTTTCTTGGGCACTGAAGCTTTCTTT	TRBJ1-1	-	TRBV27	many
CASSLQAGVMGTQYF	TGTGCCAGCAGTTTACAGGCGGGGGTAATGGGGACCCAGTACTTC	TRBJ2-5	TRBD2	TRBV12-3/TRBV12-4	-
CSAKEGNYEQYF	TGCAGTGCCAAGGAGGGGAACTACGAGCAGTACTTC	TRBJ2-7	-	TRBV20-1	many
CASSSDRGRGRRELFF	TGTGCCAGCAGCTCGGACAGGGGGCGCGGTCGGCGGGAGCTGTTTTTT	TRBJ2-2	TRBD1	TRBV5-6	-
CASSFAGGVNHEQFF	TGTGCCAGCAGTTTTGCGGGAGGGGTCAATCATGAGCAGTTCTTC	TRBJ2-1	TRBD2	TRBV6-5	-
CASSFRTGGNQPQHF	TGTGCCAGCAGTTTCAGGACAGGGGGGAATCAGCCCCAGCATTTT	TRBJ1-5	TRBD1	TRBV12-3/TRBV12-4	-
CAWSVGTYEQYF	TGTGCCTGGAGTGTCGGTACCTACGAGCAGTACTTC	TRBJ2-7	-	TRBV30	few